The rows below give T cell receptor beta chains drawn from one sample of a study of blood T cell repertoires in COVID-19. The table came from immunoSEQ multiplex PCR; TCRdb's copy has only in-frame clones and leaves some out. Of 99,000 or so clones listed, around 86% are singletons. What was sequenced was peripheral blood. Receptors originate from a man older than 75 with acute or convalescent COVID-19. CDR3s include the opening cysteine and the closing phenylalanine or tryptophan. D genes are given only for firm matches. The size field is filled for only some rows; it gives once, few, many or a size class.

CDR3nt: TGTGCCAGCAGCCTTGCCGGGACAGGGGGCTATTATGGCTACACCTTC
CDR3aa: CASSLAGTGGYYGYTF
d_gene: TRBD1
v_gene: TRBV7-2
abundance: .
j_gene: TRBJ1-2

CDR3nt: TGTGCCAGCAGTTACGACAGCGACACCGGGGAGCTGTTTTTT
CDR3aa: CASSYDSDTGELFF
d_gene: .
v_gene: TRBV6-5
abundance: once
j_gene: TRBJ2-2

CDR3nt: TGTGCCAGCAGCTTCAGGGGGAACACCGGGGAGCTGTTTTTT
CDR3aa: CASSFRGNTGELFF
d_gene: .
v_gene: TRBV7-6
abundance: once
j_gene: TRBJ2-2

CDR3nt: TGTGCCAGCAGCAAAGCGGGAGCGGAGCGCACAGATACGCAGTATTTT
CDR3aa: CASSKAGAERTDTQYF
d_gene: .
v_gene: TRBV21-1
abundance: .
j_gene: TRBJ2-3

CDR3nt: TGTGCCAGCACCGTGACAGGGTTAGGCACTGAAGCTTTCTTT
CDR3aa: CASTVTGLGTEAFF
d_gene: TRBD1
v_gene: TRBV28
abundance: .
j_gene: TRBJ1-1

CDR3nt: TGTGCCAGCTCACCACCCTCCAGGGGGCGCCTAACTGAAGCTTTCTTT
CDR3aa: CASSPPSRGRLTEAFF
d_gene: TRBD1
v_gene: TRBV18
abundance: .
j_gene: TRBJ1-1

CDR3nt: TGTGCCAGTAGTCCACCACCGGGGCGGGGTCTCCAAGAGACCCAGTACTTC
CDR3aa: CASSPPPGRGLQETQYF
d_gene: .
v_gene: TRBV19
abundance: .
j_gene: TRBJ2-5

CDR3nt: TGTGCCAGCAGAGGACAGTCCTACAATGAGCAGTTCTTC
CDR3aa: CASRGQSYNEQFF
d_gene: .
v_gene: TRBV28
abundance: .
j_gene: TRBJ2-1

CDR3nt: TGTGCCAGCACCGGCCCCTTGCGCCACAGGGAAGGCGAAAAACTGTTTTTT
CDR3aa: CASTGPLRHREGEKLFF
d_gene: .
v_gene: TRBV2
abundance: .
j_gene: TRBJ1-4

CDR3nt: TGTGCCAGCAGTTTTCGGCAGGGGGATCAGCCCCAGCATTTT
CDR3aa: CASSFRQGDQPQHF
d_gene: TRBD1
v_gene: TRBV28
abundance: .
j_gene: TRBJ1-5

CDR3nt: TGCAGTGCTAGTTTAAATGCCCGGTCACCCCTCCACTTT
CDR3aa: CSASLNARSPLHF
d_gene: .
v_gene: TRBV20-1
abundance: once
j_gene: TRBJ1-6

CDR3nt: TGTGCCAGCAGCTTAGAAGGCGGCACTGAAGCTTTCTTT
CDR3aa: CASSLEGGTEAFF
d_gene: .
v_gene: TRBV7-9
abundance: .
j_gene: TRBJ1-1

CDR3nt: TGTGCCAGCCGGGACAGGTACGACTATGGCTACACCTTC
CDR3aa: CASRDRYDYGYTF
d_gene: TRBD1
v_gene: TRBV5-6
abundance: .
j_gene: TRBJ1-2

CDR3nt: TGTGCCATCAGCGGAGGACAGCAAGAGACCCAGTACTTC
CDR3aa: CAISGGQQETQYF
d_gene: .
v_gene: TRBV10-3
abundance: once
j_gene: TRBJ2-5

CDR3nt: TGTGCCTGGAGGAGAGGAGGGAATGAAAAACTGTTTTTT
CDR3aa: CAWRRGGNEKLFF
d_gene: .
v_gene: TRBV30
abundance: .
j_gene: TRBJ1-4

CDR3nt: TGTGCCAGTCTGGACAGATATAGCAATCAGCCCCAGCATTTT
CDR3aa: CASLDRYSNQPQHF
d_gene: .
v_gene: TRBV28
abundance: .
j_gene: TRBJ1-5

CDR3nt: TGTGCCAGCAGCTCTAGGAACCGGGACTACGAGCAGTACTTC
CDR3aa: CASSSRNRDYEQYF
d_gene: .
v_gene: TRBV5-5
abundance: .
j_gene: TRBJ2-7

CDR3nt: TGTGCCGCTACCCGGGGAGGACCCCGCTCAACCCTAACTAATGAAAAACTGTTTTTT
CDR3aa: CAATRGGPRSTLTNEKLFF
d_gene: .
v_gene: TRBV28
abundance: .
j_gene: TRBJ1-4

CDR3nt: TGTGCCAGCAGCACAACAGGGAGCCTAAATCAGCCCCAGCATTTT
CDR3aa: CASSTTGSLNQPQHF
d_gene: .
v_gene: TRBV9
abundance: few
j_gene: TRBJ1-5

CDR3nt: TGTGCCAGCAGCTTAGCCAGGGCAGACCAAGAGACCCAGTACTTC
CDR3aa: CASSLARADQETQYF
d_gene: .
v_gene: TRBV7-2
abundance: .
j_gene: TRBJ2-5

CDR3nt: TGTGCCAGCAGTTCCCAGGGTCGGCAGCCCCAGCATTTT
CDR3aa: CASSSQGRQPQHF
d_gene: .
v_gene: TRBV28
abundance: .
j_gene: TRBJ1-5

CDR3nt: TGCGCCAGCAGCTTGTATTCGACAGAATCGGAGACCCAGTACTTC
CDR3aa: CASSLYSTESETQYF
d_gene: .
v_gene: TRBV5-1
abundance: .
j_gene: TRBJ2-5

CDR3nt: TGTGCCTGGACCCCGGGACTAAACTACGAGCAGTACTTC
CDR3aa: CAWTPGLNYEQYF
d_gene: TRBD2
v_gene: TRBV30
abundance: .
j_gene: TRBJ2-7

CDR3nt: TGTGCCAGTCAGCAGACAGGGGGCTTCTATAATTCACCCCTCCACTTT
CDR3aa: CASQQTGGFYNSPLHF
d_gene: TRBD1
v_gene: TRBV27
abundance: .
j_gene: TRBJ1-6